The 14 T cell receptor beta chains given below trace back to one sample, sequenced in a study of blood T cell repertoires in COVID-19 (dated by TCRdb to the early 2020s). The receptor library was made with the immunoSEQ multiplex PCR assay. Not all clones reach the TCRdb copy of this immuneACCESS table, which keeps in-frame sequences only. Checked studies attribute under half of the gap to unresolved V genes and leave the rest unexplained. This sample lists roughly 200,000 clones; around nine tenths were detected once. The top ten constitute just under 0.9% of the sample. The sequenced sample was peripheral blood. The source is a woman between 18 and 29 years old who had recovered from COVID-19.

This clone has more than one count but fewer than ten. The rearrangement joins TRBV7-9 to TRBJ2-7; 7 bases align to TRBD1. V gave up 6 bases and J gave up 5 bases; unmatched junction bases: 7. CDR1 and CDR2 (germline): SEHNR, FQNEAQ (reference sequence). This CDR3 has 13 residues. CDR3: CASRAGTVNEQYF. In nucleotides, the CDR3 is TGTGCCAGCAGGGCCGGGACAGTGAACGAGCAGTACTTC.

The rearrangement links TRBV7-3 to TRBJ2-1, with 7 bases identical to TRBD2. The germline gives CDR1 SGHTA, CDR2 FQGTGA. CDR3 length equals 14 residues. Losses at the gene ends were 5 bases for V and 5 bases for J; bases not matched to a gene: 6. CDR3 DNA sequence: TGTGCCAGCAGCCGGGGGGTCGGCAACAATGAGCAGTTCTTC. Residues: CASSRGVGNNEQFF.

The chain carries TRBV11-2 and TRBJ2-7; no definite D call. V shed 6 bases and J shed 0 bases, with 15 bases lying between them. From germline, CDR1 is SGHAT and CDR2 FQNNGV. The length of the CDR3 is 15 residues. The CDR3 reads CASSVSTEISYEQYF. In DNA form, the CDR3 reads TGTGCCAGCAGTGTGTCTACAGAAATCTCCTACGAGCAGTACTTC.

The chain has TRBV29-1 and TRBJ2-7, with 7 positions matching TRBD1. The trim removed 6 bases at V and 0 bases at J, leaving 11 bases unmatched. Germline CDR1 reads SQVTM; CDR2 reads ANQGSEA. CDR3 length: 15 amino acids. DNA of the CDR3: TGCAGCGTGATAATGGGACAGTCGGCCTCCTACGAGCAGTACTTC. This translates into CSVIMGQSASYEQYF.

This chain joins TRBV24-1 and TRBJ2-3; 8 bases are a match to TRBD1. The germline V gene encodes CDR1 KGHDR and CDR2 SFDVKD. The CDR3 is made up of 19 amino acids. V gave up 1 base and J gave up 0 bases; unmatched junction bases: 11. CDR3 nucleotide sequence: TGTGCCACCAGTGATTTAGGAGACAGGGGATCCCTGAGCACAGATACGCAGTATTTT. Amino acid sequence: CATSDLGDRGSLSTDTQYF.

The V and J genes are TRBV6-5 and TRBJ2-7; 7 bases fit TRBD1. The CDR3 has 15 amino acids. Losses at the gene ends were 2 bases for V and 3 bases for J; bases not matched to a gene: 7. Germline loops: CDR1 MNHEY, CDR2 SVGAGI. The CDR3 DNA reads TGTGCCAGCAGTTACGCCCGGGACAGTCTCTACGAGCAGTACTTC. Translating it yields CASSYARDSLYEQYF.

The chain joins TRBV15 to TRBJ1-4, with 9 positions matching TRBD1. From germline, CDR1 is LNHNV and CDR2 YYDKDF (reference sequence). CDR3 length: 15 residues. V gave up 1 base and J gave up 8 bases; unmatched junction bases: 5. CDR3 residues: CATSRATGQGEKLFF. DNA of the CDR3: TGTGCCACCAGCAGAGCGACAGGACAGGGGGAAAAACTGTTTTTT.

A few counts support this clone. The gene calls are TRBV30 and TRBJ2-1; 12 bases fit TRBD2. CDR3 length equals 15 residues. The germline V gene has CDR1 GTSNPN and CDR2 SVGIG (reference sequence). V dropped 3 bases and J dropped 8; count of bases not matched to a gene: 8. CDR3 residues: CAWSLGPSGRDEQFF. In nucleotides, the CDR3 is TGTGCCTGGAGCCTGGGGCCTAGCGGGAGGGATGAGCAGTTCTTC. The full variable domain, in which reference TRBV30 and TRBJ2-1 provide the parts outside the CDR3, is SQTIHQWPATLVQPVGSPLSLECTVEGTSNPNLYWYRQAAGRGLQLLFYSVGIGQISSEVPQNLSASRPQDRQFILSSKKLLLSDSGFYLCAWSLGPSGRDEQFFGPGTRLTVL.

V is TRBV5-1 and J is TRBJ2-5; no definite D call. With 1 base removed from V and 5 bases from J, the gap between germline ends came to 9 bases. CDR3 size: 13 residues. Germline V lookup: CDR1 SGHRS, CDR2 YFSETQ. CDR3 protein: CASSLPHGETQYF. DNA for the CDR3: TGCGCCAGCAGCTTGCCCCACGGGGAGACCCAGTACTTC.

This sequence joins TRBV4-3 and TRBJ2-3, with 10 positions matching TRBD2. The germline gives CDR1 LGHNA, CDR2 YSLEER. The V gene end was trimmed by 4 bases and the J gene end by 0 bases; junction bases not matched to a gene: 16. CDR3 length: 20 residues. The CDR3 DNA reads as TGCGCCAGCAGCCGCTACGGTGCCCGACTAGCGGGCCCTAGCACAGATACGCAGTATTTT. This codes for CASSRYGARLAGPSTDTQYF.

This chain uses TRBV4-1 with TRBJ2-3, with TRBD2 matching 13 bases. This CDR3 is built from 19 residues. Germline V gene sequence: CDR1 MGHRA, CDR2 YSYEKL. After removal of 1 base from V and 0 bases from J, the junction contained 7 bases not matched to a gene. The CDR3 loop reads CASSQGRLAGGPSTDTQYF. The CDR3 DNA follows: TGCGCCAGCAGCCAAGGTCGACTAGCGGGGGGTCCTAGCACAGATACGCAGTATTTT.

The chain is built from TRBV27 and TRBJ1-1; 8 positions agree with TRBD1. The CDR3 is 12 residues long. V dropped 5 bases and J dropped 4; count of bases not matched to a gene: 0. CDR1 MNHEY and CDR2 SMNVEV come from the germline V gene (reference sequence). The CDR3, as DNA: TGTGCCAGCAGTACAGGGGGCACTGAAGCTTTCTTT. Protein product: CASSTGGTEAFF.

The chain couples TRBV28 to TRBJ2-2, with 7 bases identical to TRBD2. The CDR3 extends over 14 amino acids. The junction had 7 bases not matched to a gene; V was cut back by 8 bases and J by 4 bases. Germline CDR1 and CDR2: MDHEN and SYDVKM. The CDR3 DNA follows: TGTGCCAGCGCCAGTGGGGGGGGCACCGGGGAGCTGTTTTTT. This codes for CASASGGGTGELFF.

This rearrangement joins TRBV9 to TRBJ2-1; the match to TRBD1 covers 7 bases. Germline V gene sequence: CDR1 SGDLS, CDR2 YYNGEE. The CDR3 is 15 residues long. J was trimmed by 7 bases and V by 2 bases; bases with no gene match: 9. The CDR3 sequence is CASSVKLFRGNEQFF. DNA of the CDR3: TGTGCCAGCAGCGTCAAATTATTCAGGGGGAATGAGCAGTTCTTC.